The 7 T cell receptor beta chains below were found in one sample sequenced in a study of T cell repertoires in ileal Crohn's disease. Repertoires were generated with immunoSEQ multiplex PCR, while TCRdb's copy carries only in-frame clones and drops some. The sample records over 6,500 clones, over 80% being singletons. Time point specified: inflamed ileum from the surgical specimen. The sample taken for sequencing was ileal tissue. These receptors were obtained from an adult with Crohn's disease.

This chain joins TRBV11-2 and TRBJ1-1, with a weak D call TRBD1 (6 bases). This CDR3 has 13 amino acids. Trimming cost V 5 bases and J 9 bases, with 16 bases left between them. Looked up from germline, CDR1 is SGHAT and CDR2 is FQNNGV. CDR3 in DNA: TGTGCCAGCAGCCCGAGGGGGAGGGCCCAAGCTTTCTTT. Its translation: CASSPRGRAQAFF.

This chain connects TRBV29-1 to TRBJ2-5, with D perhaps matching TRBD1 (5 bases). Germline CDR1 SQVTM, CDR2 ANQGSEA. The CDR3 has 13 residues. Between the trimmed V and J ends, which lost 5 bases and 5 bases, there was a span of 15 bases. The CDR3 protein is CSVNFRVPETQYF. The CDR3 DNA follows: TGCAGCGTTAATTTCAGGGTCCCCGAGACCCAGTACTTC.

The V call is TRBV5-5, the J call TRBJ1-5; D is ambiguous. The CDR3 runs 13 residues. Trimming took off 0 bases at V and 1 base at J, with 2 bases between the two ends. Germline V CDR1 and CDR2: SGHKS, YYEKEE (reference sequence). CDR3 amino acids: CASSLDSNQPQHF. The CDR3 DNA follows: TGTGCCAGCAGCTTGGACAGCAATCAGCCCCAGCATTTT.

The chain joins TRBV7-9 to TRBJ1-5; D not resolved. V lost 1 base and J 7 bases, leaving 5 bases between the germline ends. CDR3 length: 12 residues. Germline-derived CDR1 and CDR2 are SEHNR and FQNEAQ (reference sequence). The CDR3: CASSLDRQPQHF. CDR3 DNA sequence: TGTGCCAGCAGCTTAGATAGGCAGCCCCAGCATTTT.

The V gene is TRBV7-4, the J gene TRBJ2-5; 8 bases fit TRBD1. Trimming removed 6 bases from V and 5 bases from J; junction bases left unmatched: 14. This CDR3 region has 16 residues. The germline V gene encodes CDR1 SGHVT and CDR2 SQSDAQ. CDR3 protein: CASRFQDRAIQETQYF. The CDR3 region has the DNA TGTGCCAGCAGATTTCAGGACAGGGCCATTCAGGAGACCCAGTACTTC.

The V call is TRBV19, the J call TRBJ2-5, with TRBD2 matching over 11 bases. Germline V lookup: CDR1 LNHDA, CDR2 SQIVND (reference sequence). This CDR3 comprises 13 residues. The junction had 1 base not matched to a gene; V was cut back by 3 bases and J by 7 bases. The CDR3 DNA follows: TGTGCCAGTAGTATCGGGACTAGCGGGACCCAGTACTTC. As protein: CASSIGTSGTQYF.

CDR3 DNA: TGTGCCAGCACCTCAGGGAGCGAGGTGACTGAAGCTTTCTTT. It yields the protein CASTSGSEVTEAFF. The chain combines TRBV5-4 with TRBJ1-1; weak D call: TRBD1 (5 bases). Germline V gives CDR1 SGHNT, CDR2 YYREEE (reference sequence). Trimming removed 6 bases from V and 5 bases from J, with 17 bases in between. This CDR3 has 14 residues. The full variable domain, in which reference TRBV5-4 and TRBJ1-1 provide the parts outside the CDR3, is ETGVTQSPTHLIKTRGQQVTLRCSSQSGHNTVSWYQQALGQGPQFIFQYYREEENGRGNFPPRFSGLQFPNYSSELNVNALELDDSALYLCASTSGSEVTEAFFGQGTRLTVV.